A selection of T cell receptor beta chains follows, all from one sample in a study of T-cell reconstitution after alpha-beta-depleted transplantation in children. TCRdb independently ran MiXCR on the PCR reads; one entry per CDR3 protein. The table records roughly 400,000 distinct CDR3 sequences, over 40% of them present only once. The specimen comprised PBMCs, sampled before TCRalphabeta/CD19-depleted stem cell transplant. The receptors shown here come from a girl aged 2-15 years with aplastic anemia, due to receive a stem cell transplant. CDR3s include the opening cysteine and the closing phenylalanine or tryptophan. The D gene is left open where the match is weak. Clone size, where shown, is once, few, many, or a class for clones that have expanded.

CDR3 DNA: TGCAGTGCTAGAGATGGGACGGAGTACACAGATACGCAGTATTTT
CDR3 protein: CSARDGTEYTDTQYF
D gene: NA
V gene: TRBV20-1
clone size: many
J gene: TRBJ2-3

CDR3 DNA: TGTGCCAGTTTGCCACACAGGGGAAGCAATCAGCCCCAGCATTTT
CDR3 protein: CASLPHRGSNQPQHF
D gene: TRBD1
V gene: TRBV28
clone size: few
J gene: TRBJ1-5

CDR3 DNA: TGCAGCGTTCGTGACGTAAAAAGAGTTCCGATCTACAATGAGCAGTTCTTC
CDR3 protein: CSVRDVKRVPIYNEQFF
D gene: NA
V gene: TRBV29-1
clone size: once
J gene: TRBJ2-1

CDR3 DNA: TGTGCCAGCAGTTTAGGGCAGGGGCACTCTGGAAACACCATATATTTT
CDR3 protein: CASSLGQGHSGNTIYF
D gene: NA
V gene: TRBV12-3/TRBV12-4
clone size: once
J gene: TRBJ1-3

CDR3 DNA: TGTGCCAGCAGCTTAGTACCTACCCAGAACACTGAAGCTTTCTTT
CDR3 protein: CASSLVPTQNTEAFF
D gene: NA
V gene: TRBV7-2
clone size: few
J gene: TRBJ1-1

CDR3 DNA: TGTGCCAGCAGCCATCAAGCGGGGGGAGCAGATACGCAGTATTTT
CDR3 protein: CASSHQAGGADTQYF
D gene: TRBD2
V gene: TRBV28
clone size: once
J gene: TRBJ2-3

CDR3 DNA: TGCAGCGTGAACACAGATACGCAGTATTTT
CDR3 protein: CSVNTDTQYF
D gene: NA
V gene: TRBV29-1
clone size: NA
J gene: TRBJ2-3

CDR3 DNA: TGTGCCAGCAGTTCCATAGCGGGAGGGCCAAACCTGGCCAAAAACATTCAGTACTTC
CDR3 protein: CASSSIAGGPNLAKNIQYF
D gene: TRBD2
V gene: TRBV28
clone size: NA
J gene: TRBJ2-4

CDR3 DNA: TGCGCCAGCAGCCCGGGACTAGCTCTTCGGGGGGAGCAGTTCTTC
CDR3 protein: CASSPGLALRGEQFF
D gene: TRBD2
V gene: TRBV13
clone size: NA
J gene: TRBJ2-1

CDR3 DNA: TGTGCCAGCAGGGGGGCTGGCGAGCAGTTCTTC
CDR3 protein: CASRGAGEQFF
D gene: NA
V gene: TRBV12-3/TRBV12-4
clone size: few
J gene: TRBJ2-1

CDR3 DNA: TGTGCCAGCAGCTTGGTCGGGGGAGCCACAGATACGCAGTATTTT
CDR3 protein: CASSLVGGATDTQYF
D gene: NA
V gene: TRBV7-3
clone size: NA
J gene: TRBJ2-3

CDR3 DNA: TGCGCCAGCAGCCAAGAAGGGGCGGGCGTCTACGAGCAGTACTTC
CDR3 protein: CASSQEGAGVYEQYF
D gene: NA
V gene: TRBV4-3
clone size: many
J gene: TRBJ2-7

CDR3 DNA: TGTGCCAGCAGGGCCGGGACTAGCGGTCAAGAGACCCAGTACTTC
CDR3 protein: CASRAGTSGQETQYF
D gene: TRBD2
V gene: TRBV7-3
clone size: few
J gene: TRBJ2-5

CDR3 DNA: TGTGCCAGCATCACAATTGGCCATGGCTACACCTTC
CDR3 protein: CASITIGHGYTF
D gene: NA
V gene: TRBV7-9
clone size: NA
J gene: TRBJ1-2

CDR3 DNA: TGTGCCACCAGCAGAGCTGGCAGGGGTAATAGTCATGAGCAGTTCTTC
CDR3 protein: CATSRAGRGNSHEQFF
D gene: NA
V gene: TRBV15
clone size: many
J gene: TRBJ2-1

CDR3 DNA: TGTGCCAGCGGTCAGGCGGTTTCAGCCTCCTACGAGCAGTACTTC
CDR3 protein: CASGQAVSASYEQYF
D gene: NA
V gene: TRBV6-5
clone size: NA
J gene: TRBJ2-7

CDR3 DNA: TGCAGTGCTAGAGATCCCAGGGGTGATGAAGCTTTCTTT
CDR3 protein: CSARDPRGDEAFF
D gene: NA
V gene: TRBV20-1
clone size: NA
J gene: TRBJ1-1

CDR3 DNA: TGTGCCAGCAGCTCAGGGACTAGCGGGAGGGCAGATACGCAGTATTTT
CDR3 protein: CASSSGTSGRADTQYF
D gene: TRBD2
V gene: TRBV7-9
clone size: NA
J gene: TRBJ2-3

CDR3 DNA: TGCAGTTCGACCGCTGGGGGGAATCAGCCCCAGCATTTT
CDR3 protein: CSSTAGGNQPQHF
D gene: NA
V gene: TRBV20-1
clone size: NA
J gene: TRBJ1-5

CDR3 DNA: TGCAGCGTCGAGACAAACGACGGCGGAGTGTGGGGAGTCTATGGCTACATCTTC
CDR3 protein: CSVETNDGGVWGVYGYIF
D gene: NA
V gene: TRBV29-1
clone size: NA
J gene: TRBJ1-2

CDR3 DNA: TGTGCCAGCAGCTTAATGGGCGGTTATAGCAATCAGCCCCAGCATTTT
CDR3 protein: CASSLMGGYSNQPQHF
D gene: NA
V gene: TRBV7-2
clone size: NA
J gene: TRBJ1-5

CDR3 DNA: TGTGCCAGCAGTTTATCACAGGGGACCGGGGAGCTGTTTTTT
CDR3 protein: CASSLSQGTGELFF
D gene: TRBD1
V gene: TRBV12-3/TRBV12-4
clone size: many
J gene: TRBJ2-2

CDR3 DNA: TGTGCCAGCAGCCCAGCGAGACTAGCGGCAAGCTCCTACGAGCAGTACTTC
CDR3 protein: CASSPARLAASSYEQYF
D gene: TRBD2
V gene: TRBV28
clone size: NA
J gene: TRBJ2-7

CDR3 DNA: TGTGCCAGCAGCTCCTCTCTAGCGGGGGACTACAATGAGCAGTTCTTC
CDR3 protein: CASSSSLAGDYNEQFF
D gene: TRBD2
V gene: TRBV9
clone size: NA
J gene: TRBJ2-1

CDR3 DNA: TGTGCCAGCAGTTTATATGGGGGCGAGTATGGCTACACCTTC
CDR3 protein: CASSLYGGEYGYTF
D gene: NA
V gene: TRBV27
clone size: NA
J gene: TRBJ1-2

CDR3 DNA: TGCGCCAGCAGCTTGGAAGGGATAGCCGGAGAGACCCAGTACTTC
CDR3 protein: CASSLEGIAGETQYF
D gene: NA
V gene: TRBV5-1
clone size: few
J gene: TRBJ2-5

CDR3 DNA: TGCAGCGTTGGTAGAGACTCCTACAATGAGCAGTTCTTC
CDR3 protein: CSVGRDSYNEQFF
D gene: NA
V gene: TRBV29-1
clone size: many
J gene: TRBJ2-1

CDR3 DNA: TGTGCCAGCAGCCCGGATTTTGGGTTCCGCGGGAGGAAGACCGGGGAGCTGTTTTTT
CDR3 protein: CASSPDFGFRGRKTGELFF
D gene: TRBD2
V gene: TRBV7-4
clone size: few
J gene: TRBJ2-2

CDR3 DNA: TGCGCCAGCAGTCGGAACTCCTGGAATGAGCAGTTCTTC
CDR3 protein: CASSRNSWNEQFF
D gene: NA
V gene: TRBV5-1
clone size: NA
J gene: TRBJ2-1

CDR3 DNA: TGCAGTGCTAGAGATACAGGGCCGAACACTGAAGCTTTCTTT
CDR3 protein: CSARDTGPNTEAFF
D gene: NA
V gene: TRBV20-1
clone size: few
J gene: TRBJ1-1

CDR3 DNA: TGCAGTGCCTACCTCGGGGGGGCAGTTGAGCAGTTCTTC
CDR3 protein: CSAYLGGAVEQFF
D gene: TRBD2
V gene: TRBV20-1
clone size: NA
J gene: TRBJ2-1

CDR3 DNA: TGTGCCAGCAGGTCCCCCGGGACTAGCGGGAGGGCCCTTTCCCCCCAGTACTTC
CDR3 protein: CASRSPGTSGRALSPQYF
D gene: TRBD2
V gene: TRBV28
clone size: NA
J gene: TRBJ2-7

CDR3 DNA: TGCAGTGCGCCCCAGACAGGGACTGGGGCCAACGTCCTGACTTTC
CDR3 protein: CSAPQTGTGANVLTF
D gene: TRBD1
V gene: TRBV20-1
clone size: NA
J gene: TRBJ2-6

CDR3 DNA: TGTGCCAGCAGTTACTCGGCTCCGCGTGAGCAGTTCTTC
CDR3 protein: CASSYSAPREQFF
D gene: NA
V gene: TRBV6-5
clone size: few
J gene: TRBJ2-1

CDR3 DNA: TGTGCCAGCAGTGTGAGGGTCACTGAAGCTTTCTTT
CDR3 protein: CASSVRVTEAFF
D gene: NA
V gene: TRBV2
clone size: NA
J gene: TRBJ1-1

CDR3 DNA: TGCGCCAGCAGCCTCAAATCGACAGGAGGAGGTTCACCCCTCCACTTT
CDR3 protein: CASSLKSTGGGSPLHF
D gene: NA
V gene: TRBV5-1
clone size: NA
J gene: TRBJ1-6

CDR3 DNA: TGTGCCAGCACCAAATCGGCGGGGGATACGCAGTATTTT
CDR3 protein: CASTKSAGDTQYF
D gene: NA
V gene: TRBV6-1
clone size: NA
J gene: TRBJ2-3

CDR3 DNA: TGCGCCAGCAGAACCGTTGGCCTCCGAAGGGCCGAGCAGTACTTC
CDR3 protein: CASRTVGLRRAEQYF
D gene: NA
V gene: TRBV5-1
clone size: NA
J gene: TRBJ2-7

CDR3 DNA: TGTGCCAGCAGCCCCGAGCGAGGACCAACCTATGGCTACACCTTC
CDR3 protein: CASSPERGPTYGYTF
D gene: NA
V gene: TRBV7-2
clone size: many
J gene: TRBJ1-2

CDR3 DNA: TGCAGTGCTAGGACCCACAGGGCAGGGGGGGCCAACGTCCTGACTTTC
CDR3 protein: CSARTHRAGGANVLTF
D gene: NA
V gene: TRBV20-1
clone size: once
J gene: TRBJ2-6

CDR3 DNA: TGTGCCAGCAGCTCGACTGACTCCAACACCGGGGAGCTGTTTTTT
CDR3 protein: CASSSTDSNTGELFF
D gene: NA
V gene: TRBV7-9
clone size: few
J gene: TRBJ2-2

CDR3 DNA: TGCAGTGCTAGAGATGTGGGACTAGCGGGAGGTTACGAGCAGTACTTC
CDR3 protein: CSARDVGLAGGYEQYF
D gene: TRBD2
V gene: TRBV20-1
clone size: NA
J gene: TRBJ2-7

CDR3 DNA: TGTGCCAGCAGATCCCCCTCGGCAGGGGTGAGGTCACCCCTCCACTTT
CDR3 protein: CASRSPSAGVRSPLHF
D gene: NA
V gene: TRBV27
clone size: once
J gene: TRBJ1-6

CDR3 DNA: TGCGCCAGCAGCCCCGGACGCCTCTCTGGGGCCAACGTCCTGACTTTC
CDR3 protein: CASSPGRLSGANVLTF
D gene: NA
V gene: TRBV5-1
clone size: many
J gene: TRBJ2-6

CDR3 DNA: TGTGCCAGCAGCTTACGGATCAATCAGCCCCAGCATTTT
CDR3 protein: CASSLRINQPQHF
D gene: NA
V gene: TRBV5-5
clone size: NA
J gene: TRBJ1-5